These 20 T cell receptor beta chains share one sample of origin, sequenced in a study of blood T cell repertoires in COVID-19. Here immunoSEQ multiplex PCR was the method, and the copy in TCRdb shows in-frame clones only, minus some. The data hold roughly 200,000 clones, with roughly 90% observed a single time. The sequenced sample consisted of peripheral blood. These receptor sequences come from a man aged 65-85 years with acute or convalescent COVID-19.

This chain connects TRBV5-6 to TRBJ1-4; maybe TRBD1 (5 bases). CDR1 is SGHDT, CDR2 YYEEEE, per germline. V was clipped by 3 bases and J by 7 bases, with 16 bases between them. The CDR3 runs 15 residues. CDR3 nucleotides: TGTGCCAGCAGCTCCGCGCAGGGTTTGGTTGAAAAACTGTTTTTT. It encodes CASSSAQGLVEKLFF.

This chain connects TRBV29-1 to TRBJ1-5; possibly TRBD1 for D (5 bases). The V end was cut by 7 bases, the J end by 1 base, with 8 bases between. This CDR3 comprises 12 residues. CDR1 and CDR2 from the germline V gene are SQVTM and ANQGSEA. CDR3 DNA sequence: TGCAGCGCCGGGGGGAGCAATCAGCCCCAGCATTTT. Protein product: CSAGGSNQPQHF.

V gene TRBV15 combines with J gene TRBJ1-1; D possibly corresponds to TRBD1 (6 bases). The germline V and J ends were trimmed by 1 base and 1 base, with 13 bases remaining between them. Germline V gene lookup returns CDR1 LNHNV and CDR2 YYDKDF (reference sequence). The CDR3 covers 16 residues. The CDR3 DNA reads TGTGCCACCAGCAGAGCCGCCGGGACAAGGAACACTGAAGCTTTCTTT. Residues: CATSRAAGTRNTEAFF.

The V gene is TRBV19, the J gene TRBJ2-2, with TRBD2 as a possible D gene (7 bases). This CDR3 comprises 14 residues. Germline V lookup: CDR1 LNHDA, CDR2 SQIVND (reference sequence). Trimming left V 9 bases short and J 8 bases short, with 19 bases between. The CDR3 DNA reads TGTGCCAGCGCGGGGGCAGAGGTGGAGGGGGAGCTGTTTTTT. Encoded protein: CASAGAEVEGELFF.

DNA of the CDR3: TGTGCCAGCAGCCTCCCTGAGGGGGCCTACGAGCAGTACTTC. It yields the protein CASSLPEGAYEQYF. This chain uses TRBV28 with TRBJ2-7; D is possibly TRBD1 (6 bases). The CDR3 is made up of 14 amino acids. Germline-derived CDR1 and CDR2 are MDHEN and SYDVKM. V gave up 6 bases and J gave up 2 bases, with 14 bases separating them.

The CDR3, as DNA: TGTGCCAGCAGCTTAACCCGGGGTAGCACAGATACGCAGTATTTT. Protein product: CASSLTRGSTDTQYF. The V gene is TRBV7-3, the J gene TRBJ2-3, with a possible D match to TRBD2 (5 bases). V shed 0 bases and J shed 0 bases, with 7 bases lying between them. Germline V gene data show CDR1 as SGHTA and CDR2 as FQGTGA. The CDR3 loop spans 15 amino acids. Full variable domain (remainder filled in from reference TRBV7-3 and TRBJ2-3): GAGVSQTPSNKVTEKGKYVELRCDPISGHTALYWYRQSLGQGPEFLIYFQGTGAADDSGLPNDRFFAVRPEGSVSTLKIQRTERGDSAVYLCASSLTRGSTDTQYFGPGTRLTVL.

The chain couples TRBV11-2 to TRBJ1-1; no reliable D call. V was cut by 4 bases and J by 1 base, with 7 bases left in between. Germline assignment: CDR1 SGHAT and CDR2 FQNNGV. The CDR3 loop spans 13 amino acids. Here the CDR3 reads CASSYTGNTEAFF. The CDR3 nucleotides read TGTGCCAGCAGCTACACGGGGAACACTGAAGCTTTCTTT. The whole variable domain, remainder taken from reference TRBV11-2 and TRBJ1-1, is EAGVAQSPRYKIIEKRQSVAFWCNPISGHATLYWYQQILGQGPKLLIQFQNNGVVDDSQLPKDRFSAERLKGVDSTLKIQPAKLEDSAVYLCASSYTGNTEAFFGQGTRLTVV.

The chain uses TRBV11-1 and TRBJ2-7; 12 bases agree with TRBD1. The CDR3 consists of 15 residues. Trimming at V came to 6 bases and at J to 3 bases, leaving 6 bases not matched to a gene. Germline lookup yields CDR1 SGHAT and CDR2 FQDESV (reference sequence). This chain's CDR3 is CASRAGDRGLYEQYF. DNA for the CDR3: TGTGCCAGCAGAGCAGGGGACAGGGGGCTCTACGAGCAGTACTTC.

The V call is TRBV6-5, the J call TRBJ2-3; no clear D. The length of the CDR3 is 12 residues. CDR1 is MNHEY and CDR2 is SVGAGI in the germline V gene. V was cut by 7 bases and J by 6 bases, with 11 bases left in between. DNA of the CDR3: TGTGCCAGCACCAACGCGGCGGATACGCAGTATTTT. Protein sequence: CASTNAADTQYF.

The rearrangement joins TRBV2 to TRBJ2-2, with D possibly TRBD1 on 6 matching bases. The ends were cut back, 2 bases at V and 1 base at J, with 8 bases in the middle. There are 15 residues in the CDR3. Germline V gene data show CDR1 as SNHLY and CDR2 as FYNNEI. The CDR3 bases are TGTGCCAGCAGTGAAACAGGGCAGAACACCGGGGAGCTGTTTTTT. Protein sequence: CASSETGQNTGELFF.

The V call is TRBV29-1, the J call TRBJ2-1, with D possibly matching TRBD1 (6 bases). The CDR3 runs 13 residues. V was shortened by 8 bases and J by 0 bases, with 11 bases between the two germline ends. The germline V gene has CDR1 SQVTM and CDR2 ANQGSEA. The CDR3 sequence: CSSNRDSYNEQFF. CDR3 coding DNA: TGCAGCTCCAACAGGGACTCCTACAATGAGCAGTTCTTC.

J is TRBJ1-1 and V is TRBV27, with TRBD1 matching over 11 bases. J gave up 1 base and V 6 bases, and 10 bases lay outside the gene matches. The V gene's germline CDR1 is MNHEY and CDR2 SMNVEV (reference sequence). This CDR3 comprises 17 residues. The CDR3 region is CASRRGTGGSSNTEAFF. The CDR3 DNA sequence: TGTGCCAGCAGGAGGGGGACAGGGGGTTCGTCGAACACTGAAGCTTTCTTT.

This CDR3 is CASSQGQGILYEQYF. CDR3 in DNA: TGCGCCAGCAGCCAAGGGCAGGGGATACTCTACGAGCAGTACTTC. The V gene is TRBV4-1, the J gene TRBJ2-7; a possible D gene is TRBD1 (6 bases). The CDR3 runs 15 residues. Germline V gene data show CDR1 as MGHRA and CDR2 as YSYEKL. Trimming stripped 1 base from V and 3 bases from J, with 13 bases between.

This clone was counted only a few times. This chain uses TRBV27 with TRBJ1-2; weak D call: TRBD1 (6 bases). The length of the CDR3 is 13 residues. V lost 0 bases, J lost 7 bases, and 9 bases lay in between. Germline CDR1 is MNHEY and CDR2 is SMNVEV (reference sequence). The CDR3, as DNA: TGTGCCAGCAGTTTATCGGGGGCGCTTGGCTACACCTTC. Translated, it gives CASSLSGALGYTF.

In this sample, this clone turned up once. The chain has TRBV6-2 or TRBV6-3 and TRBJ1-5, with TRBD1 matching 9 bases. Losses at the gene ends were 6 bases for V and 1 base for J; bases not matched to a gene: 7. The CDR3 length is 16 residues. Germline V CDR1 and CDR2: MNHEY, SVGEGT. CDR3 nucleotide sequence: TGTGCCAGCAGCCGCATGGGGACAGGGAGCAATCAGCCCCAGCATTTT. Translated: CASSRMGTGSNQPQHF.

The rearrangement links TRBV18 to TRBJ1-1; D is possibly TRBD1 (5 bases). The CDR3 is made up of 15 amino acids. Germline V lookup: CDR1 KGHSH, CDR2 LQKENI. V dropped 0 bases and J dropped 0 bases, with 8 bases sitting between them. DNA of the CDR3: TGTGCCAGCTCACCACCTAAGGGGATGAACACTGAAGCTTTCTTT. As protein: CASSPPKGMNTEAFF. Using reference TRBV18 and TRBJ1-1 for the parts outside the CDR3, the full variable domain is NAGVMQNPRHLVRRRGQEARLRCSPMKGHSHVYWYRQLPEEGLKFMVYLQKENIIDESGMPKERFSAEFPKEGPSILRIQQVVRGDSAAYFCASSPPKGMNTEAFFGQGTRLTVV.

The CDR3, as DNA: TGTGCCAGCAGCTTGGTATCCTACGAGCAGTACTTC. Residues: CASSLVSYEQYF. V and J are TRBV5-8 and TRBJ2-7, with unresolved D. The CDR3 has 12 residues. V shed 0 bases and J shed 1 base, with 2 bases lying between them. In germline, CDR1 is SGHTS, CDR2 YDEGEE.

A few counts support this clone. This rearrangement joins TRBV15 to TRBJ1-1, with D maybe TRBD1 (5 bases). Trimming cost V 5 bases and J 2 bases, with 9 bases left between them. The CDR3 has 13 residues. The germline gives CDR1 LNHNV, CDR2 YYDKDF (reference sequence). The CDR3 DNA follows: TGTGCCACCAGCCTGGACATTAACACTGAAGCTTTCTTT. Amino acids: CATSLDINTEAFF.

The chain employs TRBV24-1 and TRBJ2-1; 7 positions agree with TRBD2. CDR1 and CDR2 (germline): KGHDR, SFDVKD. CDR3 length: 16 amino acids. J gave up 5 bases and V 3 bases, and 9 bases lay outside the gene matches. CDR3 loop: CATSDATGTKDNEQFF. CDR3 DNA: TGTGCCACCAGTGATGCAACCGGGACTAAGGACAATGAGCAGTTCTTC.

The CDR3 bases are TGTGCCAGCAGCTTAGGGGACAGGGGGCTTTCCGGAAACACCATATATTTT. Translating gives CASSLGDRGLSGNTIYF. This chain connects TRBV7-9 to TRBJ1-3; 12 bases map to TRBD1. After removal of 1 base from V and 4 bases from J, the junction contained 5 bases not matched to a gene. From germline, CDR1 is SEHNR and CDR2 FQNEAQ (reference sequence). The CDR3 extends over 17 amino acids.